This record covers a single TCR beta chain. In the naive CD8 group, cells lacked CD45RO and were positively selected for CCR7, so terminally differentiated effector memory CD45RA+ cells were left out. Profiled with immunoSEQ multiplex PCR; TCRdb holds only in-frame clones, not every one. Of a few million clones listed, roughly 95% are singletons. These data are taken from a study of shared clonotypes between healthy human individuals. About the research overall: Three plates were used per donor for CD4 naive, three for CD4 memory, two for CD8 naive and one for CD8 memory.

This CDR3 spans 15 amino acids. The germline V gene encodes CDR1 MNHEY and CDR2 SMNVEV (reference sequence). The V segment lost 4 bases and the J segment 1 base; nucleotides outside the gene matches: 6. Sequences were obtained from naive CD8+ T cells from PBMCs. The origin of this receptor is a man aged 18 to 35 in good health. Some clones in this sample may be carry-over from other donors' samples. The chain couples TRBV27 to TRBJ2-7; 8 bases line up with TRBD1. For the CDR3, the DNA is TGTGCCAGCAGTTCAGACAGGGGTGTATCCTACGAGCAGTACTTC. The encoded protein is CASSSDRGVSYEQYF.